This is a list of T cell receptor beta chains from one sample in a study of immune heterogeneity within non-small cell lung tumors. From the multiplex PCR reads, TCRdb called clonotypes with MiXCR, one entry per CDR3 protein. The sample has some 9,800 distinct CDR3 sequences; over 15% are singletons. The sample consisted of lung tumor tissue. These receptors were taken from a man in his forties or fifties with non-small cell lung cancer. Both conserved end residues are trimmed from each CDR3.

J gene	V gene	CDR3 protein
TRBJ2-2	TRBV7-2	ARSTPGLAGTEGELF
TRBJ2-5	TRBV2	ASSEDVGTQY
TRBJ2-6	TRBV28	ASSLSWSTGANVLT
TRBJ2-3	TRBV10-1	ASSNLRKGTDTQY
TRBJ2-1	TRBV27	ASSSRAGPGNEQF
TRBJ2-3	TRBV6-1	ASSVGEPTDTQY
TRBJ2-1	TRBV29-1	SVDRGAYNEQF
TRBJ2-3	TRBV12-3/TRBV12-4	ASKITGGADTQY
TRBJ2-7	TRBV28	ASSFPWTGAVYEQY
TRBJ2-1	TRBV20-1	SASRLAGAWYYNEQF
TRBJ2-3	TRBV2	ASSDKGYTQY
TRBJ2-7	TRBV9	ASSVEATIPYEQY
TRBJ1-4	TRBV20-1	SARVGATNEKLF
TRBJ1-1	TRBV4-2	ASSQAQWGLNTEAF
TRBJ1-3	TRBV6-1	ASSSAQRNTIY
TRBJ1-5	TRBV5-1	ASSLQGGDQPQH
TRBJ1-1	TRBV27	ASSLRGFLNTEAF
TRBJ2-2	TRBV7-9	ASSDTEDPNTGELF
TRBJ2-3	TRBV12-5	ASGLVPDGTGATDTQY
TRBJ2-3	TRBV20-1	SAPTMLEASTDTQY
TRBJ1-3	TRBV7-3	ASRYYRVENFSGNTIY
TRBJ2-7	TRBV12-3/TRBV12-4	ASSPVSGTGGPEQY
TRBJ1-5	TRBV12-3/TRBV12-4	ASSFSVGQGGQPQH
TRBJ1-6	TRBV19	ASSLQGGDSPLH
TRBJ2-7	TRBV12-3/TRBV12-4	ASTPRPGQKYEQY
TRBJ2-7	TRBV6-5	ASSYSTVPYEQY
TRBJ2-3	TRBV5-1	ASSETTGQGISQY
TRBJ1-6	TRBV27	ASRETGRNSYNSPLH
TRBJ1-2	TRBV5-1	ASSPTVSTLYGYT
TRBJ1-1	TRBV6-1	ASNRVGDTEAF
TRBJ2-3	TRBV11-2	ASSGLAGRRNPTDTQY
TRBJ2-1	TRBV15	ANSSDDPDRIRDFSYNEQL
TRBJ1-5	TRBV19	ASSMGGLNQPQH
TRBJ2-5	TRBV18	ASSPGGVETQY
TRBJ1-2	TRBV5-6	ASSRTGQTNYGYT
TRBJ2-7	TRBV6-1	ASREAGQGGWEQY
TRBJ1-1	TRBV18	ASSPSVVLDTEAF
TRBJ1-1	TRBV9	ASSVGSWGSTEAF
TRBJ2-1	TRBV6-2/TRBV6-3	ASSLPGTFQF
TRBJ1-3	TRBV6-5	ASSYSISGTGNTIY
TRBJ2-6	TRBV19	ASSPGQGNGANVLT
TRBJ2-3	TRBV5-4	ASSLALAGDTDTQY
TRBJ1-1	TRBV13	ASSPEAGTEAF
TRBJ2-7	TRBV11-2	ASSLGVRSSYEQY
TRBJ2-5	TRBV24-1	ATKEAGGEETQY
TRBJ2-6	TRBV3-1	ASGSGVSGANVLT
TRBJ1-1	TRBV6-1	ASRSDGDTEAF
TRBJ1-3	TRBV25-1	ASRPQGNGNTIY